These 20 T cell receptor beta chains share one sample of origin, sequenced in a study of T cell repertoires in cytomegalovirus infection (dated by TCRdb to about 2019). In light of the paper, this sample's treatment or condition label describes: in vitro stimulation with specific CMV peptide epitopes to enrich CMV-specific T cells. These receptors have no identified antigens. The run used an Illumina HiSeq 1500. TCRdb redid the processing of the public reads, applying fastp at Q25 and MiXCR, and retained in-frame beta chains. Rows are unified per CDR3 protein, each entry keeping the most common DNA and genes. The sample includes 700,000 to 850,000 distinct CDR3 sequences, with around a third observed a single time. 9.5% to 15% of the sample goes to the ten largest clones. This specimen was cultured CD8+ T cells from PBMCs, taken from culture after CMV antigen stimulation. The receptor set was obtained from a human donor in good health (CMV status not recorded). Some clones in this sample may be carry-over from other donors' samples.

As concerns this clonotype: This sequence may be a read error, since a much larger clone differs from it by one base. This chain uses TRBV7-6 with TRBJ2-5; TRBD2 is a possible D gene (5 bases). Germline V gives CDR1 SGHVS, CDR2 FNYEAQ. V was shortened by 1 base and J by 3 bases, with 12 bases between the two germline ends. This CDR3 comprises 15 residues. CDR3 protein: CASSLDGLAEETQYF. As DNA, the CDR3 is TGTGCCAGCAGCTTAGATGGGCTAGCCGAAGAGACCCAGTACTTC.

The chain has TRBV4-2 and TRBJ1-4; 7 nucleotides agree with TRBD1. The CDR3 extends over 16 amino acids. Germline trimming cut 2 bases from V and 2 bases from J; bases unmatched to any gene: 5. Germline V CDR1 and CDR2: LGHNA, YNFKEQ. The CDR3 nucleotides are TGTGCCAGCAGCCAACGTAAGGGGGCGACTAATGAAAAACTGTTTTTT. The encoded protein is CASSQRKGATNEKLFF.

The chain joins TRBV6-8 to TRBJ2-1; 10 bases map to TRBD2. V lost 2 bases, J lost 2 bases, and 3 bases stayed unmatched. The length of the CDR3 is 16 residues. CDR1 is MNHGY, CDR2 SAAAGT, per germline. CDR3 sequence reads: CASSYGSGGAYNEQFF. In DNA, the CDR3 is TGTGCCAGCAGTTACGGGAGCGGGGGGGCCTACAATGAGCAGTTCTTC.

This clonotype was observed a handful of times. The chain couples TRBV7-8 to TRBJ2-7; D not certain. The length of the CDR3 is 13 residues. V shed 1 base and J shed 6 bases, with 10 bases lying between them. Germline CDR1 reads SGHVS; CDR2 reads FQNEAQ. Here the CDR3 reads CASSLESASEQYV. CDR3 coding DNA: TGTGCCAGCAGCTTAGAGTCAGCTAGCGAGCAGTACGTC.

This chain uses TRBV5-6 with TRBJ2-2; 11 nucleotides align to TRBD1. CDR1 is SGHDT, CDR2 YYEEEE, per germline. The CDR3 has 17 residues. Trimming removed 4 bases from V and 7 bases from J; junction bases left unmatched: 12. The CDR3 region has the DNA TGTGCCAGCAGCCCGCCACCGGGACAGGGGGTCGTCGGGGAGCTGTTTTTT. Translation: CASSPPPGQGVVGELFF.

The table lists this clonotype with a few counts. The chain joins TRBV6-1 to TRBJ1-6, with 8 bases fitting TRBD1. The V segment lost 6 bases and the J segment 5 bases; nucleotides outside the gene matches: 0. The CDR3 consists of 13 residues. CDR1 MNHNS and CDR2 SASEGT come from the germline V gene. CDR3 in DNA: TGTGCCAGCAGGGACAGGGATAATTCACCCCTCCACTTT. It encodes CASRDRDNSPLHF.

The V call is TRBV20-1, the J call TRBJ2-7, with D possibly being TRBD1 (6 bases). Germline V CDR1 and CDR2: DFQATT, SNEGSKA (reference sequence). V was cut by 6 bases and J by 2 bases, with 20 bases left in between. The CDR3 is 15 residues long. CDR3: CSARLDRPVTYEQYV. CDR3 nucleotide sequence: TGCAGTGCGCGCCTAGACAGGCCCGTCACCTACGAGCAGTACGTC.

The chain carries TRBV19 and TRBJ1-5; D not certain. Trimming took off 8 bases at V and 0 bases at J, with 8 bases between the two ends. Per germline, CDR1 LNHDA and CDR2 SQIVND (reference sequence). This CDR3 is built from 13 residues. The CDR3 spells CASGEFSNQPQHF. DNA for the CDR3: TGTGCCAGTGGGGAGTTTAGCAATCAGCCCCAGCATTTT.

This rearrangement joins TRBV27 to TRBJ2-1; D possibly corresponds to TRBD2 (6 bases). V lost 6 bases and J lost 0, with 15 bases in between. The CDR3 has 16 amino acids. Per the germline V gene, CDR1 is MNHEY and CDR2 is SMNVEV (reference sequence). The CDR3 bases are TGTGCCAGCAGCCGGGACTTCCTAAGCTCCTACAATGAGCAGTTCTTC. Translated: CASSRDFLSSYNEQFF.

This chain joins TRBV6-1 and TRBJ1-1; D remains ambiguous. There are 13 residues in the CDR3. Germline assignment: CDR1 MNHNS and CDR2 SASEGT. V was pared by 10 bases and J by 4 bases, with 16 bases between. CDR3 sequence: CANTFSVGTEAFF. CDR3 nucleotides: TGTGCCAACACCTTTTCCGTTGGCACTGAAGCTTTCTTT.

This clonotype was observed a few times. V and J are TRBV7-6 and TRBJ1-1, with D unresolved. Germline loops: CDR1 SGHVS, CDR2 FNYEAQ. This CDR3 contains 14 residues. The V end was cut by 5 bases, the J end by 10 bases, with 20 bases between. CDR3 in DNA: TGTGCCAGCAGCCCTTCAAAGGGTGGTTTTGGAGCTTTCTTT. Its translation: CASSPSKGGFGAFF.

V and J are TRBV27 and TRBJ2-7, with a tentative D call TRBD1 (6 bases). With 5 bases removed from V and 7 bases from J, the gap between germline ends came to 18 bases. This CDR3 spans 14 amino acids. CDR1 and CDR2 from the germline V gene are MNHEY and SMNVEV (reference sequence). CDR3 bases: TGTGCCAGCAGTGACGGGACAACCATACGAGAGCAGTACTTC. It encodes CASSDGTTIREQYF.

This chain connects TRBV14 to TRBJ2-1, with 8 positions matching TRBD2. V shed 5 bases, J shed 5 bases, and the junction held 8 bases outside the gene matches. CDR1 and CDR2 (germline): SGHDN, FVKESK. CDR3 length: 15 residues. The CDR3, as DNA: TGTGCCAGCAGCGTACGGGGGGGAGGAAACAATGAGCAGTTCTTC. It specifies CASSVRGGGNNEQFF.

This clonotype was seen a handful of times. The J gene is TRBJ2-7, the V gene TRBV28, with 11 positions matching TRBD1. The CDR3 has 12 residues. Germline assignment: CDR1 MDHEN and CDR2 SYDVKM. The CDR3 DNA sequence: TGTACCGGGACAGGGGGTTCCTACGAGCAGTACGTC. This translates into CTGTGGSYEQYV.

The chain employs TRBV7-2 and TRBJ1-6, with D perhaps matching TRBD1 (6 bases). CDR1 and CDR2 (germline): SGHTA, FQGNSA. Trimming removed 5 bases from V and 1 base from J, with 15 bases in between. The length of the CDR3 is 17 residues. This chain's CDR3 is CASSPGRGESYNSPLHF. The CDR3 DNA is TGTGCCAGCAGCCCAGGGAGGGGGGAGTCCTATAATTCACCCCTCCACTTT.

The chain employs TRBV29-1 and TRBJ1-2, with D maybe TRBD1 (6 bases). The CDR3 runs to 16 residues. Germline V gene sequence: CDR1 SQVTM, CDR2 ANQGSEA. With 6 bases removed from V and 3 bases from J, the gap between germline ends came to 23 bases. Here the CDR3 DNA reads TGCAGCGTCCCACCTCTGCTTTCGGACAGCTACTATGGCTACACCTTC. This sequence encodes CSVPPLLSDSYYGYTF.

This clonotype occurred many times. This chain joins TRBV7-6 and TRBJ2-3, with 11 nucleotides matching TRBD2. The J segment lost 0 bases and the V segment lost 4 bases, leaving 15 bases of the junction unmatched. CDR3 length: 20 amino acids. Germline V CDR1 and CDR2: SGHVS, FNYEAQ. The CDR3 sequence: CASSSPASGGSLTSTDTQYF. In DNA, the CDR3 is TGTGCCAGCAGCTCCCCGGCTAGCGGGGGGTCACTAACTAGCACAGATACGCAGTATTTT.

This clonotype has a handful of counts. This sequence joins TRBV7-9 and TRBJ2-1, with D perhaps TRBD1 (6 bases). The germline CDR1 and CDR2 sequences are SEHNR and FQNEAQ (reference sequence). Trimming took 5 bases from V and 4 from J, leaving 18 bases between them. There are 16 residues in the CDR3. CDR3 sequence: CASSPAGRGFYNEQFF. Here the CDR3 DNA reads TGTGCCAGCAGCCCTGCGGGCAGGGGATTTTACAATGAGCAGTTCTTC.

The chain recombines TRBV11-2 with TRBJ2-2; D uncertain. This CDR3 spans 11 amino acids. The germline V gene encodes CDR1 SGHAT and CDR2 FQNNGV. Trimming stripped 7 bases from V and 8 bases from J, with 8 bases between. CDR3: CASTRMGELFF. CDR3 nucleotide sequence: TGTGCCAGCACCCGAATGGGGGAGCTGTTTTTT.

CDR3 loop: CASSQTTLSTDTQYF. In DNA, the CDR3 is TGTGCCAGCAGCCAGACCACCCTTAGCACAGATACGCAGTATTTT. This chain joins TRBV4-2 and TRBJ2-3; D gene uncertain. CDR1 and CDR2 (germline): LGHNA, YNFKEQ. V was cut by 3 bases and J by 0 bases, with 10 bases left in between. This CDR3 spans 15 amino acids.